These 31 T cell receptor beta chains were all obtained from the same sample, sequenced in a study of shared clonotypes between healthy human individuals. Data came from immunoSEQ multiplex PCR; TCRdb stores just in-frame clones and leaves some out. Here the sample spans about 800,000 clones, just over 95% being singletons. Naive CD8 cells lacked CD45RO and underwent positive selection for CCR7, leaving out terminally differentiated effector memory CD45RA+ cells. The sample comprised naive CD8+ T cells sorted from blood. The receptors were gathered from a man aged 25 to 45 in good health.

As to this clone: This sample includes further DNA sequences coding for the same CDR3. The gene calls are TRBV19 and TRBJ2-7, with 11 bases matching TRBD2. Germline V gene sequence: CDR1 LNHDA, CDR2 SQIVND (reference sequence). There are 14 residues in the CDR3. Trimming took 3 bases from V and 7 from J; bases not matched to a gene: 5. Written as DNA, the CDR3 is TGTGCCAGTAGTATTCTAGCGGGGGGAGGAGAGCAGTACTTC. Its protein is CASSILAGGGEQYF.

The chain has TRBV2 and TRBJ2-2; the match to TRBD1 covers 11 bases. Trimming removed 5 bases from V and 1 base from J; junction bases left unmatched: 9. The CDR3 runs 18 residues. Germline values: CDR1 SNHLY, CDR2 FYNNEI. In DNA, the CDR3 is TGTGCCAGCAGTTTATACGGGGACAGGGGGAGGAACACCGGGGAGCTGTTTTTT. Its translation: CASSLYGDRGRNTGELFF.

Notes on this clone: Within the sample, other DNA sequences also encode this same CDR3. The chain joins TRBV7-9 to TRBJ2-1; D is unclear. V shed 4 bases and J shed 2 bases, with 6 bases lying between them. This CDR3 is 13 amino acids long. Germline-derived CDR1 and CDR2 are SEHNR and FQNEAQ (reference sequence). CDR3 protein: CASSSTAYNEQFF. CDR3 coding DNA: TGTGCCAGCAGCTCGACTGCCTACAATGAGCAGTTCTTC.

The V and J genes are TRBV4-1 and TRBJ2-4; D is uncertain. The CDR3 runs to 15 residues. Germline V CDR1 and CDR2: MGHRA, YSYEKL. Between the trimmed V and J ends, which lost 1 base and 7 bases, there was a span of 14 bases. The CDR3 is CASSQGPLGRNIQYF. In DNA, the CDR3 is TGCGCCAGCAGCCAAGGGCCTCTAGGACGGAACATTCAGTACTTC.

V is TRBV15 and J is TRBJ2-7; D uncertain. CDR3 length: 12 residues. Germline V gives CDR1 LNHNV, CDR2 YYDKDF (reference sequence). Trimming shortened V by 5 bases and J by 5 bases, and 10 bases separated the two germline ends. CDR3 loop: CATSFRANEQYF. The CDR3 DNA sequence: TGTGCCACCAGCTTTAGGGCCAACGAGCAGTACTTC.

This rearrangement joins TRBV9 to TRBJ2-5, with 7 bases matching TRBD2. The V gene end was trimmed by 4 bases and the J gene end by 4 bases; junction bases not matched to a gene: 13. The CDR3 contains 16 residues. Germline loops: CDR1 SGDLS, CDR2 YYNGEE. The CDR3 DNA is TGTGCCAGCAGCCCCTTCGGGGGAGGGCCTGGAGAGACCCAGTACTTC. Protein: CASSPFGGGPGETQYF.

This clone was seen just once. The CDR3 nucleotides are TGTGCCAGCAGTGACAGGCGATACGAGCAGTACTTC. Protein: CASSDRRYEQYF. This chain connects TRBV2 to TRBJ2-7, with D unclear. Trimming stripped 3 bases from V and 4 bases from J, with 7 bases between. The CDR3 is made up of 12 amino acids. CDR1 and CDR2 (germline): SNHLY, FYNNEI.

J is TRBJ2-5 and V is TRBV4-1, with D maybe TRBD2 (5 bases). Germline values: CDR1 MGHRA, CDR2 YSYEKL. Trimming removed 3 bases from V and 5 bases from J, with 22 bases in between. CDR3 length: 17 residues. The CDR3 protein is CASSHQQVEGLRETQYF. The CDR3 nucleotides read TGCGCCAGCAGCCATCAGCAGGTCGAGGGCCTTAGGGAGACCCAGTACTTC.

This chain joins TRBV10-3 and TRBJ1-5; unclear D gene. V lost 6 bases and J 4 bases, leaving 19 bases between the germline ends. Germline loops: CDR1 ENHRY, CDR2 SYGVKD. The CDR3 sequence is 16 residues long. This chain's CDR3 is CAISPDEGRQNQPQHF. The CDR3 coding sequence is TGTGCCATCAGCCCCGACGAGGGCAGGCAAAATCAGCCCCAGCATTTT.

The chain carries TRBV5-4 and TRBJ2-3, with 12 bases matching TRBD1. J was trimmed by 2 bases and V by 0 bases; bases with no gene match: 7. Germline CDR1 is SGHNT and CDR2 is YYREEE (reference sequence). CDR3 length: 18 amino acids. Written as DNA, the CDR3 is TGTGCCAGCAGCTTGGGGGACAGGGGGCCTATGTTCACAGATACGCAGTATTTT. Encoded protein: CASSLGDRGPMFTDTQYF.

CDR3 residues: CASSLGLSAYEQYF. The CDR3 coding sequence is TGTGCCAGCAGCTTGGGGCTGTCTGCCTACGAGCAGTACTTC. This chain uses TRBV5-5 with TRBJ2-7; D is undetermined. The CDR3 has 14 residues. Germline loops: CDR1 SGHKS, CDR2 YYEKEE (reference sequence). Trimming cost V 0 bases and J 2 bases, with 9 bases left between them. Full variable domain (remainder filled in from reference TRBV5-5 and TRBJ2-7): DAGVTQSPTHLIKTRGQQVTLRCSPISGHKSVSWYQQVLGQGPQFIFQYYEKEERGRGNFPDRFSARQFPNYSSELNVNALLLGDSALYLCASSLGLSAYEQYFGPGTRLTVT.

DNA for the CDR3: TGTGCCAGCACCCTAGGAGGGGGGCTCACCGGGGAGCTGTTTTTT. Amino acid sequence: CASTLGGGLTGELFF. The chain employs TRBV27 and TRBJ2-2; the D call may be TRBD1 or TRBD2 (6 bases each). The CDR3 extends over 15 amino acids. Trimming pared 7 bases from V and 4 bases from J, leaving 16 bases between. Germline V gives CDR1 MNHEY, CDR2 SMNVEV (reference sequence).

This clone has only one observation. The chain employs TRBV7-9 and TRBJ2-3, with D possibly matching TRBD2 (6 bases). The ends were cut back, 5 bases at V and 5 bases at J, with 11 bases in the middle. The CDR3 runs 13 residues. CDR1 SEHNR and CDR2 FQNEAQ come from the germline V gene (reference sequence). In DNA, the CDR3 is TGTGCCAGCAGCAAGACTAGTGAAGATACGCAGTATTTT. It is translated as CASSKTSEDTQYF.

The chain recombines TRBV2 with TRBJ1-5; a possible D gene is TRBD1 (5 bases). The CDR3 loop spans 16 amino acids. Germline V gene data show CDR1 as SNHLY and CDR2 as FYNNEI. Trimming shortened V by 8 bases and J by 0 bases, and 17 bases separated the two germline ends. CDR3 sequence reads: CASGGDRQYSNQPQHF. The CDR3 DNA follows: TGTGCCAGCGGGGGGGATAGACAGTATAGCAATCAGCCCCAGCATTTT.

The chain joins TRBV19 to TRBJ1-5, with D possibly TRBD1 on 6 matching bases. The germline V and J ends were trimmed by 3 bases and 8 bases, with 17 bases remaining between them. The CDR3 loop spans 15 amino acids. Germline lookup yields CDR1 LNHDA and CDR2 SQIVND (reference sequence). CDR3 protein: CASSMLLQGDEPQHF. CDR3 DNA sequence: TGTGCCAGTAGTATGCTGCTACAGGGCGACGAGCCCCAGCATTTT.

The V and J genes are TRBV27 and TRBJ2-7; D call uncertain. V gave up 2 bases and J gave up 1 base, with 9 bases separating them. The CDR3 runs 14 residues. The germline V gene has CDR1 MNHEY and CDR2 SMNVEV (reference sequence). The CDR3 sequence is CASSLMGMSYEQYF. CDR3 DNA: TGTGCCAGCAGTTTAATGGGGATGTCCTACGAGCAGTACTTC.

The chain is built from TRBV18 and TRBJ1-2; TRBD1 matches 8 bases. Trimming cost V 2 bases and J 7 bases; bases outside gene matches: 6. Germline assignment: CDR1 KGHSH and CDR2 LQKENI. The CDR3 contains 14 residues. The CDR3 loop reads CASSPDSGGPGYTF. The CDR3 DNA is TGTGCCAGCTCACCAGACTCAGGGGGCCCTGGCTACACCTTC.

The rearrangement links TRBV18 to TRBJ1-2, with D maybe TRBD1 (5 bases). Germline CDR1 KGHSH, CDR2 LQKENI. This CDR3 spans 16 amino acids. Trimming cost V 3 bases and J 3 bases, with 17 bases left between them. The CDR3 DNA is TGTGCCAGCTCACCGACTCAGGGTGGAACCCACTATGGCTACACCTTC. Translated: CASSPTQGGTHYGYTF.

The chain is built from TRBV4-1 and TRBJ2-1; the D gene is possibly TRBD2 (5 bases). The germline V gene has CDR1 MGHRA and CDR2 YSYEKL. V was shortened by 1 base and J by 3 bases, with 7 bases between the two germline ends. This CDR3 has 14 amino acids. In nucleotides, the CDR3 is TGCGCCAGCAGCCAAGCCACTAGCTACAATGAGCAGTTCTTC. Its protein product is CASSQATSYNEQFF.

The V gene is TRBV6-5, the J gene TRBJ2-3; 10 nucleotides match TRBD1. This CDR3 comprises 14 residues. Trimming cost V 8 bases and J 4 bases; bases outside gene matches: 6. Germline values: CDR1 MNHEY, CDR2 SVGAGI. The DNA for the CDR3 is TGTGCCAGCTCGACAGGGGGCTTTGCAGATACGCAGTATTTT. Encoded protein: CASSTGGFADTQYF.

J is TRBJ2-1 and V is TRBV15; D possibly corresponds to TRBD1 (6 bases). CDR1 LNHNV and CDR2 YYDKDF come from the germline V gene (reference sequence). Trimming cost V 3 bases and J 3 bases, with 15 bases left between them. This CDR3 is 16 amino acids long. The CDR3 DNA follows: TGTGCCACCAGCAGGGGACGACAGGTGAACTACAATGAGCAGTTCTTC. As protein: CATSRGRQVNYNEQFF.

To note about this clone: Different DNA sequences within this sample yield the same CDR3. This chain links TRBV19 with TRBJ1-2; possibly TRBD1 for D (5 bases). V was shortened by 6 bases and J by 4 bases, with 6 bases between the two germline ends. This CDR3 has 11 amino acids. CDR1 LNHDA and CDR2 SQIVND come from the germline V gene (reference sequence). The CDR3 DNA sequence: TGTGCCAGTAGCGACAGCTATGGCTACACCTTC. Its protein is CASSDSYGYTF.

The gene calls are TRBV7-9 and TRBJ2-5; TRBD2 might be the D (5 bases). Trimming shortened V by 7 bases and J by 2 bases, and 14 bases separated the two germline ends. The CDR3 has 14 amino acids. From germline, CDR1 is SEHNR and CDR2 FQNEAQ (reference sequence). CDR3 coding DNA: TGTGCCAGCACCCCCCGGACTGAACAAGAGACCCAGTACTTC. It codes for CASTPRTEQETQYF.

This clone was counted once. The CDR3 DNA reads TGTGCCAGCAGTTATCCCTCTAAGACAGCCAAAAACATTCAGTACTTC. Translating it yields CASSYPSKTAKNIQYF. This sequence joins TRBV6-9 and TRBJ2-4; D gene uncertain. Germline V lookup: CDR1 MNHGY, CDR2 SVAAGI. The V and J ends lost 2 bases and 0 bases respectively, with 11 bases between them. The CDR3 runs to 16 residues.

The V gene is TRBV29-1, the J gene TRBJ1-2; D gene ambiguous. Trimming took off 3 bases at V and 6 bases at J, with 8 bases between the two ends. The CDR3 consists of 11 residues. CDR1 and CDR2 from the germline V gene are SQVTM and ANQGSEA. The CDR3 here is CSVETSHGYTF. Written as DNA, the CDR3 is TGCAGCGTTGAGACCTCCCATGGCTACACCTTC.

This CDR3 reads CASSAGVVLNTEAFF. CDR3 nucleotide sequence: TGTGCCAGCAGTGCCGGGGTCGTTTTGAACACTGAAGCTTTCTTT. The V gene is TRBV25-1, the J gene TRBJ1-1, with unresolved D. The germline V and J ends were trimmed by 4 bases and 0 bases, with 12 bases remaining between them. Per germline, CDR1 MGHDK and CDR2 SYGVNS. The CDR3 is made up of 15 amino acids.

The count of this clone is one. V usage is TRBV28 and J usage is TRBJ2-5; 8 bases map to TRBD1. Germline CDR1 reads MDHEN; CDR2 reads SYDVKM. With V trimmed by 2 bases and J by 5 bases, 10 bases remained unmatched. This CDR3 spans 16 amino acids. The CDR3 loop is CASSLVFGDRGETQYF. In DNA, the CDR3 is TGTGCCAGCAGTTTAGTTTTTGGTGACAGGGGTGAGACCCAGTACTTC.

With regard to this clone: The same CDR3 is also encoded by other DNA sequences in this sample. The gene calls are TRBV9 and TRBJ2-3; D gene ambiguous. Between the trimmed V and J ends, which lost 0 bases and 2 bases, there was a span of 7 bases. The CDR3 extends over 14 amino acids. CDR1 and CDR2 (germline): SGDLS, YYNGEE. The CDR3 spells CASSVDGHTDTQYF. CDR3 nucleotide sequence: TGTGCCAGCAGCGTAGACGGCCACACAGATACGCAGTATTTT.

This chain joins TRBV7-8 and TRBJ1-2, with 7 nucleotides matching TRBD1. The CDR3 extends over 14 amino acids. V lost 3 bases to trimming and J lost 6 bases; unmatched junction nucleotides: 7. Germline-derived CDR1 and CDR2 are SGHVS and FQNEAQ. CDR3 nucleotide sequence: TGTGCCAGCAGCTTCCGGACAGGATCAAATGGCTACACCTTC. Protein: CASSFRTGSNGYTF. Full variable domain (rest looked up from reference TRBV7-8 and TRBJ1-2): GAGVSQSPRYKVAKRGQDVALRCDPISGHVSLFWYQQALGQGPEFLTYFQNEAQLDKSGLPSDRFFAERPEGSVSTLKIQRTQQEDSAVYLCASSFRTGSNGYTFGSGTRLTVV.

The V gene is TRBV5-8, the J gene TRBJ2-1, with 8 bases identical to TRBD1. Germline V gene data show CDR1 as SGHTS and CDR2 as YDEGEE. V dropped 1 base and J dropped 8; count of bases not matched to a gene: 11. CDR3 length: 16 residues. The CDR3 is CASSLLADRALDEQFF. The CDR3 coding sequence is TGTGCCAGCAGCTTGTTGGCGGACAGGGCTTTGGATGAGCAGTTCTTC.

Remarks on this clone: This specimen includes other DNA sequences encoding the same CDR3. V usage is TRBV29-1 and J usage is TRBJ2-7, with D hard to call. Trimming cost V 4 bases and J 2 bases, with 9 bases left between them. Germline CDR1 SQVTM, CDR2 ANQGSEA. The CDR3 length is 12 residues. CDR3 loop: CSVVVSAYEQYF. As DNA, the CDR3 is TGCAGCGTTGTGGTCAGCGCCTACGAGCAGTACTTC.